This is a list of T cell receptor beta chains from one sample in a study of T cell responses to AZD1222 COVID-19 vaccine. Generated by immunoSEQ multiplex PCR, the TCRdb table keeps only in-frame clones and is missing some. Of more than 85,000 clones listed, roughly nine tenths are singletons. The sequencing here drew on peripheral blood, taken on day 0 of AZD1222 vaccination. All receptors derive from an adult in good health. The CDR3 runs from the conserved cysteine through the conserved F or W. The D gene is left open where the match is weak. A row's size may be missing; if present it is once, few, many or a size class.

length | size | D | J | V | CDR3 | DNA
14 | - | - | TRBJ1-1 | TRBV4-3 | CASSQFMGGTEAFF | TGCGCCAGCAGCCAATTCATGGGAGGCACTGAAGCTTTCTTT
17 | few | TRBD2 | TRBJ2-1 | TRBV7-9 | CASSPRLAGGQFNEQFF | TGTGCCAGCAGCCCCAGACTAGCGGGGGGGCAGTTTAATGAGCAGTTCTTC
13 | - | - | TRBJ2-7 | TRBV7-9 | CASSLGEAYEQYF | TGTGCCAGCAGCCTTGGAGAAGCCTACGAGCAGTACTTC
13 | - | - | TRBJ2-7 | TRBV5-4 | CASSSRALGEQYF | TGTGCCAGCAGCTCCCGGGCCCTCGGCGAGCAGTACTTC
16 | - | TRBD1 | TRBJ1-3 | TRBV18 | CASSPQGGNSGNTIYF | TGTGCCAGCTCACCGCAGGGGGGCAACTCTGGAAACACCATATATTTT
16 | - | TRBD1 | TRBJ2-7 | TRBV10-1 | CASSESKDRGSYEQYF | TGCGCCAGCAGTGAGTCGAAGGACAGGGGCTCCTACGAGCAGTACTTC
15 | - | - | TRBJ2-1 | TRBV7-9 | CASSHQGNSYNEQFF | TGTGCCAGCAGCCACCAGGGGAATTCCTACAATGAGCAGTTCTTC
15 | - | - | TRBJ1-4 | TRBV7-2 | CASSARTATNEKLFF | TGTGCCAGCAGCGCCAGGACAGCAACTAATGAAAAACTGTTTTTT
12 | - | - | TRBJ1-2 | TRBV5-4 | CATPTVRYGYTF | TGTGCCACCCCGACCGTAAGGTATGGCTACACCTTC
14 | - | - | TRBJ2-1 | TRBV6-6 | CASSASSPYNEQFF | TGTGCCAGCAGCGCTAGCTCACCCTACAATGAGCAGTTCTTC
13 | few | - | TRBJ2-7 | TRBV27 | CASSTSTRGEQYF | TGTGCCAGCAGCACCTCCACTAGGGGCGAGCAGTACTTC
16 | - | - | TRBJ2-1 | TRBV5-1 | CASSLATGNPYNEQFF | TGCGCCAGCAGCTTGGCCACCGGGAACCCCTACAATGAGCAGTTCTTC
13 | - | - | TRBJ1-1 | TRBV5-4 | CASHTDRGTEAFF | TGTGCCAGCCATACCGACCGGGGGACTGAAGCTTTCTTT